Detailed here is one T cell receptor (beta chain). The antigen is not known. The donors, healthy adults who were HIV-negative, had experienced no recent acute infections or vaccinations. The data belong to a study of shared clonotypes between healthy human individuals. Study-wide background: There were three CD4 naive, three CD4 memory, two CD8 naive and one CD8 memory plates per donor. Study-wide results and caveats: For naive CD4 cells, roughly 4.6% of clonotypes were shared across a handful of donors. Clonotypes which were not shared had lower generation probabilities than clonotypes that all four donors shared.

The protocol was immunoSEQ multiplex PCR, while the TCRdb copy is restricted to in-frame clones and leaves out a portion. The table lists roughly 1,500,000 clones, 95% to 99% of them singletons. The specimen was naive CD4+ T cells sorted from blood. Regarding subset: CD45RA+ positively selected. The clonotype comes from a man between 25 and 39 years old in good health.

CDR3 in DNA: TGTGCCAGCGGGGTGGACAGCAATCAGCCCCAGCATTTT. It codes for CASGVDSNQPQHF. This chain connects TRBV6-4 to TRBJ1-5; D unclear. V was cut by 8 bases and J by 1 base, with 9 bases left in between. In germline, CDR1 is MRHNA, CDR2 SNTAGT. This CDR3 has 13 residues.